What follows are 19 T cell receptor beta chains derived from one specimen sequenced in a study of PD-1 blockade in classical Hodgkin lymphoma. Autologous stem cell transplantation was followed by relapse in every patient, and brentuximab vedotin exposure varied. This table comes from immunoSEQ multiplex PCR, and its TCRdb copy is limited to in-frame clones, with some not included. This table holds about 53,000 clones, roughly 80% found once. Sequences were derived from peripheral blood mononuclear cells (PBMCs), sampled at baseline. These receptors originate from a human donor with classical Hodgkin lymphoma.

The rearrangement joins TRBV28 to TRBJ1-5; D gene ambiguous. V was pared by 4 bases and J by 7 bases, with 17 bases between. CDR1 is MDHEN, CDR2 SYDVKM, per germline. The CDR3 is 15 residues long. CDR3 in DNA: TGTGCCAGCAGTTCGAAGAGGAGGGTCCACCAGCCCCAGCATTTT. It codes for CASSSKRRVHQPQHF.

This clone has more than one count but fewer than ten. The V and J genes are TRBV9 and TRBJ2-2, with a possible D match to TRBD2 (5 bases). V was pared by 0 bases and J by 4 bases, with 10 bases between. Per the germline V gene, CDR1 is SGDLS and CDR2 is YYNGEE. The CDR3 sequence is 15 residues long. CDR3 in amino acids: CASSVGGFATGELFF. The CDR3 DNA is TGTGCCAGCAGCGTAGGAGGGTTTGCCACCGGGGAGCTGTTTTTT.

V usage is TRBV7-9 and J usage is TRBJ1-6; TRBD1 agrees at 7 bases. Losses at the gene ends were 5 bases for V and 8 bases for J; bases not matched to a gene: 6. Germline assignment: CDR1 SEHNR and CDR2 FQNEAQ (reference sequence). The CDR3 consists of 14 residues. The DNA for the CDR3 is TGTGCCAGCAGCCTTCAGGGGGGAGATTCACCCCTCCACTTT. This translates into CASSLQGGDSPLHF. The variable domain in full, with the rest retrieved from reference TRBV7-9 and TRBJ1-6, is DTGVSQNPRHKITKRGQNVTFRCDPISEHNRLYWYRQTLGQGPEFLTYFQNEAQLEKSRLLSDRFSAERPKGSFSTLEIQRTEQGDSAMYLCASSLQGGDSPLHFGNGTRLTVT.

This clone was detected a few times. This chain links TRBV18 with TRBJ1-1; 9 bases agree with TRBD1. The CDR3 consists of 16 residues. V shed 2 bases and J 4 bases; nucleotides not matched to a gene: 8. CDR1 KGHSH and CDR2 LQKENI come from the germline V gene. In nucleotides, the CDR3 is TGTGCCAGCTCACCAAAGGGACAGGGTAGGGGCACTGAAGCTTTCTTT. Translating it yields CASSPKGQGRGTEAFF.

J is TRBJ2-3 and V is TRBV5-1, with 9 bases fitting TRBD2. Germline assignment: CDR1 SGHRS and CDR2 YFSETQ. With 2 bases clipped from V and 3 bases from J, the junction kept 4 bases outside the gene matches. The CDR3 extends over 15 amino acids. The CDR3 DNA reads TGCGCCAGCAGCTTCGGTCTAGCGGGGACAGATACGCAGTATTTT. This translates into CASSFGLAGTDTQYF. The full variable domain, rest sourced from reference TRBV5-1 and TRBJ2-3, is KAGVTQTPRYLIKTRGQQVTLSCSPISGHRSVSWYQQTPGQGLQFLFEYFSETQRNKGNFPGRFSGRQFSNSRSEMNVSTLELGDSALYLCASSFGLAGTDTQYFGPGTRLTVL.

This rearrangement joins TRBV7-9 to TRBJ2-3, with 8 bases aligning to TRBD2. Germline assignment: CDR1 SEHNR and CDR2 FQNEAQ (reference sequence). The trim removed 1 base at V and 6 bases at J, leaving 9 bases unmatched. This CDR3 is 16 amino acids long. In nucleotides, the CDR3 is TGTGCCAGCAGCTTAGTACCACTAGCGGCCGCGGATACGCAGTATTTT. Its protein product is CASSLVPLAAADTQYF.

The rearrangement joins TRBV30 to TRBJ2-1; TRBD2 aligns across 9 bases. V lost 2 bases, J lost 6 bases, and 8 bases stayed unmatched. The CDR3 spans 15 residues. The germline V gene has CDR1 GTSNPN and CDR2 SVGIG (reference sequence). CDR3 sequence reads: CAWSRGLAGSNEQFF. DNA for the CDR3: TGTGCCTGGAGTAGGGGGCTAGCGGGAAGCAATGAGCAGTTCTTC.

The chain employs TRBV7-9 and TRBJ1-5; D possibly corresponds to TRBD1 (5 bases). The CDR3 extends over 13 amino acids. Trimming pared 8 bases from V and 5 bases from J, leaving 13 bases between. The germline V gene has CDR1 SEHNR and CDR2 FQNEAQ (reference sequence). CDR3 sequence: CASAREPYQPQHF. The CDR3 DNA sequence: TGTGCCAGCGCCAGGGAACCTTATCAGCCCCAGCATTTT.

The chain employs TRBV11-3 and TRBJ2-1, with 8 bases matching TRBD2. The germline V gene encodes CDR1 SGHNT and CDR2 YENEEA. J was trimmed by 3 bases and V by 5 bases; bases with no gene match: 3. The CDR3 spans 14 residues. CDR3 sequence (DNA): TGTGCCAGCAGCCTGGGACTAGTCTACAATGAGCAGTTCTTC. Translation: CASSLGLVYNEQFF.

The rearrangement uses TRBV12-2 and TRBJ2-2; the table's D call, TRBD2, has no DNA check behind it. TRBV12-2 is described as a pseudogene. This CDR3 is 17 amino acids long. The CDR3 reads CASRLPPGRKNTGELFF. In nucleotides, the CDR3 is TGTGCAAGTCGCTTACCGCCGGGTCGGAAGAACACCGGGGAGCTGTTTTTT.

CDR3 coding DNA: TGTGCCAGCAGCGTGCGTGACTCTGGGGCCAACGTCCTGACTTTC. Translated: CASSVRDSGANVLTF. The rearrangement links TRBV11-3 to TRBJ2-6; D remains unclear. The CDR3 totals 15 residues. The V gene's germline CDR1 is SGHNT and CDR2 YENEEA. V lost 5 bases and J lost 0, with 8 bases in between. The variable domain in full, completed from reference TRBV11-3 and TRBJ2-6, reads EAGVVQSPRYKIIEKKQPVAFWCNPISGHNTLYWYLQNLGQGPELLIRYENEEAVDDSQLPKDRFSAERLKGVDSTLKIQPAELGDSAVYLCASSVRDSGANVLTFGAGSRLTVL.

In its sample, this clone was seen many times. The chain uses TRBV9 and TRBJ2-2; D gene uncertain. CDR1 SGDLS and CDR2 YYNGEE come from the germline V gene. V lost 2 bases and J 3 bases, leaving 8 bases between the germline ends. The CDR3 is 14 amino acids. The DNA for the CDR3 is TGTGCCAGCAGCGTTACAGCCTACACCGGGGAGCTGTTTTTT. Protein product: CASSVTAYTGELFF.

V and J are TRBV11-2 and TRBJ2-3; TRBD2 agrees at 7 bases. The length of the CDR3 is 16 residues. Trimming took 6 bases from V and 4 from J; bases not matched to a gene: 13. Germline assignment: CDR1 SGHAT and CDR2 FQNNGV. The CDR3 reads CASSFPGREKADTQYF. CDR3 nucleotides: TGTGCCAGCAGTTTCCCTGGGCGGGAGAAAGCAGATACGCAGTATTTT.

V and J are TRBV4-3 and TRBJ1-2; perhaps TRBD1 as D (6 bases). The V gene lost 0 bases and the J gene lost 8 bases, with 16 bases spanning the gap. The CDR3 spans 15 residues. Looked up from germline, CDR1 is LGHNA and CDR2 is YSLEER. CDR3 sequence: CASSQDQYRVKGYTF. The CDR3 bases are TGCGCCAGCAGCCAAGATCAGTACAGGGTGAAAGGCTACACCTTC.

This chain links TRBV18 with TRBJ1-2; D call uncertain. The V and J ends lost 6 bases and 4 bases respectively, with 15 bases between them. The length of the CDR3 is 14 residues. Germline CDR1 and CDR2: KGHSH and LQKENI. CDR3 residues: CASSPGEGGYGYTF. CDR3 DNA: TGTGCCAGCTCCCCCGGCGAGGGCGGCTATGGCTACACCTTC.

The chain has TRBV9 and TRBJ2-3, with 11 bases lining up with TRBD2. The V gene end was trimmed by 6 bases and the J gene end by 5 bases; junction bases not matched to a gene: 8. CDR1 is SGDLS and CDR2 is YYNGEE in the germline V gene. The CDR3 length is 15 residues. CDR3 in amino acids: CASTLAGGPGDTQYF. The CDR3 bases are TGTGCCAGCACCTTAGCGGGAGGGCCGGGAGATACGCAGTATTTT.

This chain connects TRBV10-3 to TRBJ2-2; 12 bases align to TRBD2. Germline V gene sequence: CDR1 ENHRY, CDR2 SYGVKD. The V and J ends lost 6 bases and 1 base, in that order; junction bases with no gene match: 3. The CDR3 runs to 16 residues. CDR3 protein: CAIRGTSGRNTGELFF. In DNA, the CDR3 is TGTGCCATCAGAGGGACTAGCGGGCGGAACACCGGGGAGCTGTTTTTT.

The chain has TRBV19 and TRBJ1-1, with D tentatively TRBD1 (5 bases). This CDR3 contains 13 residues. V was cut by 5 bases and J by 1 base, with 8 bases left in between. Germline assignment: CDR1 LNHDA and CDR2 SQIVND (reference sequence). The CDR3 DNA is TGTGCCAGTAGTCAGGGCAGGAACACTGAAGCTTTCTTT. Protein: CASSQGRNTEAFF. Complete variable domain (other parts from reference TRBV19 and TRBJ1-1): DGGITQSPKYLFRKEGQNVTLSCEQNLNHDAMYWYRQDPGQGLRLIYYSQIVNDFQKGDIAEGYSVSREKKESFPLTVTSAQKNPTAFYLCASSQGRNTEAFFGQGTRLTVV.

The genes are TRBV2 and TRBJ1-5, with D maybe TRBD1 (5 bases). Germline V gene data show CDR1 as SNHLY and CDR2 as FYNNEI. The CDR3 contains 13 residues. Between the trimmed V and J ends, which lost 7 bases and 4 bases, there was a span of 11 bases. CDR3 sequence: CASNQGINQPQHF. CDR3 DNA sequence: TGTGCCAGCAACCAGGGAATTAATCAGCCCCAGCATTTT.